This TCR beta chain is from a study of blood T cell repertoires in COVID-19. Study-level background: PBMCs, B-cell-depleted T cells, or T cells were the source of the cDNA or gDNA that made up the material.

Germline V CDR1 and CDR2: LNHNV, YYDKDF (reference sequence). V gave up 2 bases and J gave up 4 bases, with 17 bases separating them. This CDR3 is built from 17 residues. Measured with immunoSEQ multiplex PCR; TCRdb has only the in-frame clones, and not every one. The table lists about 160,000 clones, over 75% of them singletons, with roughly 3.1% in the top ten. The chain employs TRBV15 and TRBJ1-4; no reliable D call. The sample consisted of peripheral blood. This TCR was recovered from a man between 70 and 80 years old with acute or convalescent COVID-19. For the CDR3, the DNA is TGTGCCACCAGCAGACCATTCTCTGGGCCTCTTAATGAAAAACTGTTTTTT. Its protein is CATSRPFSGPLNEKLFF.